The next 27 T cell receptor beta chains were all read from a single sample in a study of blood T cell repertoires in COVID-19. Profiling relied on immunoSEQ multiplex PCR, and the TCRdb table lists in-frame clones only, not all of them. Here the sample spans about 240,000 clones, 75% to 90% being singletons. Sequencing was carried out using PBMCs or T cells enriched from blood (not recorded which). These receptors were collected from a woman in her thirties or forties with acute COVID-19.

This chain joins TRBV11-2 and TRBJ1-6, with no clear D. Germline V gene lookup returns CDR1 SGHAT and CDR2 FQNNGV. The CDR3 spans 12 residues. Trimming stripped 1 base from V and 8 bases from J, with 3 bases between. CDR3 in DNA: TGTGCCAGCAGCTTAGCGGATTCACCCCTCCACTTT. As protein: CASSLADSPLHF.

This clone was picked up one time. The chain joins TRBV7-9 to TRBJ1-1, with D perhaps matching TRBD1 (5 bases). This CDR3 is 12 amino acids long. V lost 10 bases to trimming and J lost 4 bases, with 13 bases between them. CDR1 SEHNR and CDR2 FQNEAQ come from the germline V gene (reference sequence). CDR3 in amino acids: CATTRGGTEAFF. CDR3 sequence (DNA): TGTGCCACCACTAGGGGTGGCACTGAAGCTTTCTTT.

The V call is TRBV7-2, the J call TRBJ1-3, with D tentatively TRBD1 (6 bases). V shed 0 bases and J shed 5 bases, with 11 bases lying between them. There are 15 residues in the CDR3. Germline V CDR1 and CDR2: SGHTA, FQGNSA. The CDR3 nucleotides are TGTGCCAGCAGCTTAGCCGTCGGGACAAGAAACACCATATATTTT. Translated, it gives CASSLAVGTRNTIYF.

CDR3 protein: CASSLVPVQETQYF. The CDR3 coding sequence is TGTGCCAGCAGTTTGGTGCCAGTCCAAGAGACCCAGTACTTC. The chain employs TRBV28 and TRBJ2-5, with unresolved D. The V and J ends lost 3 bases and 1 base respectively, with 9 bases between them. Germline assignment: CDR1 MDHEN and CDR2 SYDVKM. This CDR3 is built from 14 residues.

The chain links TRBV21-1 to TRBJ1-2. TRBV21-1 is reported as a pseudogene. The CDR3 loop spans 15 amino acids. Here the CDR3 DNA reads TGTGCCAGCAGCGTCCCTTCACCTAGTTACTATGGCTACACCTTC. This sequence encodes CASSVPSPSYYGYTF.

The chain combines TRBV19 with TRBJ2-3, with 12 positions matching TRBD2. The ends lost 2 bases at V and 5 bases at J; junction bases unmatched: 5. The CDR3 has 16 residues. Germline V gene sequence: CDR1 LNHDA, CDR2 SQIVND (reference sequence). CDR3 bases: TGTGCCAGTAGTATACGACTAGCGGGAGCCAGAGATACGCAGTATTTT. Its translation is CASSIRLAGARDTQYF.

This CDR3 reads CASSEAVTHSGNTIYF. DNA for the CDR3: TGTGCCAGCAGTGAAGCAGTAACTCACTCTGGAAACACCATATATTTT. The chain employs TRBV6-1 and TRBJ1-3, with D hard to call. Germline loops: CDR1 MNHNS, CDR2 SASEGT. The CDR3 loop spans 16 amino acids. Trimming cost V 0 bases and J 0 bases, with 9 bases left between them.

This clone was recorded only once. The chain employs TRBV9 and TRBJ1-4; 7 nucleotides agree with TRBD1. Germline loops: CDR1 SGDLS, CDR2 YYNGEE. Trimming took 4 bases from V and 0 from J; bases not matched to a gene: 0. The CDR3 has 14 amino acids. CDR3 loop: CASSTGATNEKLFF. For the CDR3, the DNA is TGTGCCAGCAGCACAGGGGCAACTAATGAAAAACTGTTTTTT.

The chain links TRBV7-9 to TRBJ1-4; D possibly corresponds to TRBD1 (6 bases). CDR1 and CDR2 (germline): SEHNR, FQNEAQ (reference sequence). Trimming pared 3 bases from V and 5 bases from J, leaving 10 bases between. This CDR3 has 14 amino acids. DNA for the CDR3: TGTGCCAGCAGCTTGGGGACAAGAAATGAAAAACTGTTTTTT. As protein: CASSLGTRNEKLFF.

The rearrangement links TRBV19 to TRBJ2-2; TRBD2 matches 12 bases. Germline trimming cut 7 bases from V and 3 bases from J; bases unmatched to any gene: 3. The germline CDR1 and CDR2 sequences are LNHDA and SQIVND (reference sequence). The CDR3 runs 15 residues. The CDR3 is CASTRLAGDTGELFF. The CDR3 DNA is TGTGCCAGTACGAGACTAGCGGGAGACACCGGGGAGCTGTTTTTT.

This sequence joins TRBV10-1 and TRBJ1-4; possible D gene TRBD1, 6 bases. CDR3 size: 16 residues. Germline V gene sequence: CDR1 WNHNN, CDR2 SYGVQD (reference sequence). The V and J ends lost 10 bases and 5 bases respectively, with 23 bases between them. CDR3 loop: CATHTDSLVSNEKLFF. CDR3 bases: TGCGCCACCCATACGGACAGTTTAGTATCGAATGAAAAACTGTTTTTT.

V usage is TRBV4-1 and J usage is TRBJ1-2; weak D call: TRBD1 (6 bases). This CDR3 contains 15 residues. Between the trimmed V and J ends, which lost 1 base and 2 bases, there was a span of 11 bases. Germline V CDR1 and CDR2: MGHRA, YSYEKL. DNA of the CDR3: TGCGCCAGCAGCCAAGGTTTTGGACAGAACTATGGCTACACCTTC. Protein product: CASSQGFGQNYGYTF.

V is TRBV7-9 and J is TRBJ2-1, with 9 bases that match TRBD2. Trimming cost V 7 bases and J 7 bases; bases outside gene matches: 5. In germline, CDR1 is SEHNR, CDR2 FQNEAQ (reference sequence). The CDR3 sequence is 13 residues long. The CDR3 nucleotides are TGTGCCAGCAAACTAGCGGGTATGAATGAGCAGTTCTTC. Translation: CASKLAGMNEQFF.

The gene calls are TRBV19 and TRBJ2-7; 10 nucleotides align to TRBD1. J gave up 5 bases and V 0 bases, and 10 bases lay outside the gene matches. The CDR3 contains 17 residues. Germline values: CDR1 LNHDA, CDR2 SQIVND (reference sequence). DNA of the CDR3: TGTGCCAGTAGTATAGAGCCCGGACAGGGGGTCCGCGACGAGCAGTACTTC. Its protein is CASSIEPGQGVRDEQYF.

Worth noting for this clone: Compared with germline, one end of the junction differs, possibly owing to a read error. The V and J genes are TRBV7-7 and TRBJ2-7; 12 nucleotides align to TRBD2. Germline loops: CDR1 SSHAT, CDR2 FNYEAQ (reference sequence). The CDR3 spans 14 residues. The CDR3 sequence is CASSAGTSGYEQYF. The DNA for the CDR3 is TGTGCTAGCAGCGCCGGGACTAGCGGGTACGAGCAGTACTTC.

The CDR3 here is CASSLERREVMHEQYF. Here the CDR3 DNA reads TGTGCCAGCAGCTTAGAGAGGCGGGAGGTTATGCACGAGCAGTACTTC. The rearrangement links TRBV11-3 to TRBJ2-7; TRBD2 aligns across 8 bases. Germline CDR1 is SGHNT and CDR2 is YENEEA. V was clipped by 0 bases and J by 5 bases; unmatched bases: 9. The CDR3 is 16 residues long.

The chain carries TRBV10-1 and TRBJ2-5; D gene unclear. The germline V gene encodes CDR1 WNHNN and CDR2 SYGVQD (reference sequence). Between the trimmed V and J ends, which lost 2 bases and 4 bases, there was a span of 11 bases. CDR3 length: 14 residues. This chain's CDR3 is CASSEGSSRETQYF. The CDR3 coding sequence is TGCGCCAGCAGTGAGGGCAGTAGCAGAGAGACCCAGTACTTC.

The rearrangement joins TRBV27 to TRBJ1-4, with D maybe TRBD1 (5 bases). Germline V gene lookup returns CDR1 MNHEY and CDR2 SMNVEV (reference sequence). CDR3 length equals 15 residues. Trimming left V 0 bases short and J 4 bases short, with 9 bases between. The CDR3 loop is CASSLSQGGNEKLFF. CDR3 bases: TGTGCCAGCAGTTTATCTCAGGGTGGTAATGAAAAACTGTTTTTT.

The CDR3 bases are TGTGCCAGCAGCTTAGGGAGGAGGGGACAGGGGTCGAACACCGGGGAGCTGTTTTTT. This sequence encodes CASSLGRRGQGSNTGELFF. The chain joins TRBV11-3 to TRBJ2-2; 10 bases fit TRBD1. CDR1 is SGHNT, CDR2 YENEEA, per germline. J lost 0 bases, V lost 1 base, and 8 bases had no gene match. The CDR3 loop spans 19 amino acids.

V and J are TRBV24-1 and TRBJ2-1, with 7 bases aligning to TRBD1. V shed 4 bases, J shed 8 bases, and the junction held 13 bases outside the gene matches. Looked up from germline, CDR1 is KGHDR and CDR2 is SFDVKD. The CDR3 loop spans 16 amino acids. CDR3 loop: CATSDPGQGEPHEQFF. In DNA, the CDR3 is TGTGCCACCAGTGACCCCGGGCAGGGGGAGCCCCATGAGCAGTTCTTC.

This rearrangement joins TRBV18 to TRBJ2-7; D remains unclear. Trimming removed 4 bases at V and 7 bases at J, with 14 bases between. This CDR3 contains 13 residues. Germline V lookup: CDR1 KGHSH, CDR2 LQKENI. The CDR3 loop reads CASSLAVSEEQYF. The DNA of the CDR3 is TGTGCCAGCTCACTGGCAGTGTCTGAAGAGCAGTACTTC.

The V and J genes are TRBV6-5 and TRBJ2-3, with D unresolved. Trimming stripped 9 bases from V and 4 bases from J, with 17 bases between. There are 14 residues in the CDR3. Germline-derived CDR1 and CDR2 are MNHEY and SVGAGI. CDR3 residues: CASSTAEGADTQYF. The DNA for the CDR3 is TGTGCCAGTTCCACGGCCGAAGGAGCAGATACGCAGTATTTT.

This clone showed up just once. The chain is built from TRBV13 and TRBJ1-4; D is ambiguous. Trimming cost V 5 bases and J 7 bases, with 17 bases left between them. From germline, CDR1 is PRHDT and CDR2 FYEKMQ (reference sequence). This CDR3 contains 15 residues. The CDR3 nucleotides are TGTGCCAGCAGCCCCTCTCCGGAGGGTGGTGAAAAACTGTTTTTT. Encoded protein: CASSPSPEGGEKLFF.

The chain is built from TRBV7-8 and TRBJ2-5; perhaps TRBD2 as D (6 bases). Between the trimmed V and J ends, which lost 1 base and 2 bases, there was a span of 8 bases. Germline lookup yields CDR1 SGHVS and CDR2 FQNEAQ. The CDR3 length is 14 residues. CDR3: CASSLEGLQETQYF. The DNA of the CDR3 is TGTGCCAGCAGCTTAGAAGGACTACAAGAGACCCAGTACTTC.

In DNA, the CDR3 is TGTGCCAGCAGTTACCAGGGACAGGGGAATTCACCCCTCCACTTT. Translation: CASSYQGQGNSPLHF. The chain joins TRBV27 to TRBJ1-6, with 10 bases fitting TRBD1. V was clipped by 4 bases and J by 7 bases; unmatched bases: 4. Germline CDR1 MNHEY, CDR2 SMNVEV (reference sequence). CDR3 size: 15 residues.

V gene TRBV29-1 combines with J gene TRBJ1-2; D gene ambiguous. Germline lookup yields CDR1 SQVTM and CDR2 ANQGSEA. The V gene lost 0 bases and the J gene lost 10 bases, with 15 bases spanning the gap. This CDR3 spans 13 amino acids. DNA of the CDR3: TGCAGCGTTGAAGATCAGACACTCACTGACTACACCTTC. This translates into CSVEDQTLTDYTF.

The chain combines TRBV6-5 with TRBJ1-1; D gene uncertain. CDR1 is MNHEY and CDR2 is SVGAGI in the germline V gene. Trimming stripped 4 bases from V and 0 bases from J, with 12 bases between. The CDR3 totals 15 residues. This CDR3 is CASSSADFLNTEAFF. The CDR3 DNA sequence: TGTGCCAGCAGTTCTGCAGATTTTCTGAACACTGAAGCTTTCTTT.